This T cell receptor beta chain comes out of a study of blood T cell repertoires in COVID-19. Clones were read by immunoSEQ multiplex PCR, and TCRdb kept only the in-frame ones, dropping some. The table records fewer than 200,000 clones, roughly 80% of them present only once. The CDR3 sequence is 14 residues long. Trimming left V 6 bases short and J 9 bases short, with 18 bases between. The V gene's germline CDR1 is MDHEN and CDR2 SYDVKM. This clone has just a few counts. The V call is TRBV28, the J call TRBJ1-5; D unclear. The receptor was isolated from a woman aged 50 to 65 who had recovered from COVID-19. The material sequenced was PBMCs or T cells enriched from blood (not recorded which). The chain's CDR3 is CASSPPQLRRPQHF. The CDR3 coding sequence is TGTGCCAGCAGCCCCCCACAGTTAAGGCGGCCCCAGCATTTT.